These 11 T cell receptor beta chains originate from one sample sequenced in a study of T cell clonality in common variable immunodeficiency (dated by TCRdb to between 2014 and 2017). Libraries were prepared through the immunoSEQ multiplex PCR assay. This immuneACCESS table, as held by TCRdb, lists in-frame sequences with V and J called but not all clones. Of the missing ones, under half trace to an unresolved V gene in checked studies; the others have no known cause. The sample records tens of thousands of clones, none occurring a single time. The ten largest clones capture almost 4.5% of the sample. Sequencing was done on a sample of peripheral blood mononuclear cells. These receptor sequences come from a person aged 18 to 69 in good health.

This clone occurred a few times. From the germline J gene comes the end of the CDR3, since the read stops 3 residues before it. V gene TRBV7-2 combines with J gene TRBJ1-1; 7 nucleotides line up with TRBD1. CDR3 length: 12 residues. CDR1 SGHTA and CDR2 FQGNSA come from the germline V gene. V was clipped by 5 bases and J by 7 bases; unmatched bases: 4. Incomplete CDR3 DNA: TGTGCCAGCAGCATAGACAGGGTTGAA. It yields the protein CASSIDRVE. The CDR3 in full is CASSIDRVEAFF.

There are many counts of this clone. The CDR3 goes on 3 residues after the read ends, and that part is filled in from the germline J gene. The rearrangement links TRBV20-1 to TRBJ2-5; 9 bases agree with TRBD2. Germline V gene data show CDR1 as DFQATT and CDR2 as SNEGSKA (reference sequence). The V gene end was trimmed by 5 bases and the J gene end by 4 bases; junction bases not matched to a gene: 11. This CDR3 contains 15 residues. The CDR3 here is CSAGTSTSGGETQYF. The sequenced CDR3 bases are TGCAGTGCTGGAACGTCGACTAGCGGTGGAGAGACC.

There are many counts of this clone. Read coverage stops 3 residues before the CDR3 terminus; the germline J gene supplies the remainder. The chain links TRBV12-3 or TRBV12-4 to TRBJ2-1, with 13 bases matching TRBD2. CDR3 length: 14 amino acids. V shed 4 bases, J shed 6 bases, and the junction held 0 bases outside the gene matches. Incomplete CDR3 DNA: TGTGCCAGCAGTTGGACTAGCGGGAGCAATGAG. This sequence encodes CASSWTSGSNE. The CDR3 in full is CASSWTSGSNEQFF.

This clone was observed a few times. The read ends 3 residues before the CDR3 terminus; that terminus is restored from the germline J gene. Other DNA sequences in the same sample also yield this CDR3. The chain couples TRBV20-1 to TRBJ2-1; 9 bases agree with TRBD2. Germline V gene sequence: CDR1 DFQATT, CDR2 SNEGSKA (reference sequence). With 0 bases clipped from V and 4 bases from J, the junction kept 1 base outside the gene matches. There are 14 residues in the CDR3. The CDR3 here is CSARDLAGYNEQFF. CDR3 DNA, as far as it was read: TGCAGTGCTAGAGATCTAGCGGGATACAATGAG.

Many counts were recorded for this clone. The read ends 3 residues before the CDR3 terminus; that terminus is restored from the germline J gene. The chain uses TRBV12-5 and TRBJ2-5, with 8 bases aligning to TRBD1. This CDR3 has 14 amino acids. J gave up 1 base and V 6 bases, and 4 bases lay outside the gene matches. In germline, CDR1 is LGHNT, CDR2 FRNRAP. CDR3 bases read: TGTGCTAGTGGCCCAGGGGGCCCCCAAGAGACC. As protein: CASGPGGPQET. The full CDR3 protein is CASGPGGPQETQYF.

Comments on this clone: The sequence runs out 3 residues before the end of the CDR3; the remainder is reconstructed from the germline J gene. The J gene is TRBJ2-7, the V gene TRBV7-8; 7 bases are shared with TRBD2. CDR1 is SGHVS and CDR2 is FQNEAQ in the germline V gene. With 7 bases clipped from V and 2 bases from J, the junction kept 8 bases outside the gene matches. The CDR3 contains 14 residues. CDR3 DNA, as far as it was read: TGTGCCAGCAACCCTAGCGGACCTACCTACGAG. As protein: CASNPSGPTYE. The CDR3 in full is CASNPSGPTYEQYF.

This clone has a count of ten or more. The CDR3 end is not reached by the read, which stops 3 residues before it; the germline J gene fills it in. The rearrangement joins TRBV5-1 to TRBJ2-5; TRBD2 agrees at 8 bases. The germline gives CDR1 SGHRS, CDR2 YFSETQ. CDR3 length equals 18 residues. After removal of 0 bases from V and 5 bases from J, the junction contained 15 bases not matched to a gene. CDR3 DNA (partial): TGCGCCAGCAGCTTGGGACCTAGCGGGCCCTTAACTTGGGAGACC. It encodes CASSLGPSGPLTWET. In full, the CDR3 is CASSLGPSGPLTWETQYF.

As to this clone: The read ends 3 residues before the CDR3 terminus; that terminus is restored from the germline J gene. J is TRBJ2-5 and V is TRBV5-1, with 8 bases identical to TRBD2. V lost 0 bases to trimming and J lost 3 bases; unmatched junction nucleotides: 7. CDR3 size: 16 residues. Germline CDR1 and CDR2: SGHRS and YFSETQ. CDR3 DNA, as far as it was read: TGCGCCAGCAGCTTGGGTTCGTTAGCGGGAAAAGAGACC. The encoded protein is CASSLGSLAGKET. The CDR3 as a whole reads CASSLGSLAGKETQYF.

This clone was found many times. The read ends 3 residues before the CDR3 terminus; that terminus is restored from the germline J gene. The J gene is TRBJ2-1, the V gene TRBV11-2; TRBD1 aligns across 9 bases. Germline V lookup: CDR1 SGHAT, CDR2 FQNNGV. This CDR3 has 15 residues. With 1 base clipped from V and 2 bases from J, the junction kept 0 bases outside the gene matches. The sequenced part of the CDR3 DNA is TGTGCCAGCAGCTTAGGACAGGGGGCCTACAATGAG. Translated, it gives CASSLGQGAYNE. The complete CDR3 sequence is CASSLGQGAYNEQFF.

Many counts were recorded for this clone. Coverage ceases 3 residues before the CDR3 finishes, and the germline J gene fills in the end. The gene calls are TRBV10-3 and TRBJ1-1; 10 nucleotides line up with TRBD1. The CDR3 runs 13 residues. In germline, CDR1 is ENHRY, CDR2 SYGVKD. Trimming cost V 6 bases and J 7 bases; bases outside gene matches: 5. CDR3 loop: CAIRETGGVEAFF. The part of the CDR3 DNA that was read is TGTGCCATCAGAGAGACAGGGGGCGTTGAA.

This clone showed up many times. The CDR3 is cut off 3 residues early in the read; its end comes from the germline J gene. V is TRBV19 and J is TRBJ1-2; 8 bases match TRBD1. CDR1 is LNHDA, CDR2 SQIVND, per germline (reference sequence). This CDR3 comprises 14 residues. The sequenced CDR3 bases are TGTGCCAGTAGTAATCGGGCCAGGGGGCGCGGC. Translated: CASSNRARGRG. The full CDR3 sequence reads CASSNRARGRGYTF.